This T cell receptor beta chain comes out of a study of cytomegalovirus exposure and HLA in healthy donors. Both 60 Vbeta primers and 13 Jbeta primers went into the PCR. Profiled with immunoSEQ multiplex PCR; TCRdb holds only in-frame clones, not every one. The sample holds under 200,000 clones; 70% to 80% are singletons and the top ten take under 2.5%. The CDR3 spans 14 residues. Trimming cost V 4 bases and J 5 bases; bases outside gene matches: 5. Germline lookup yields CDR1 SGDLS and CDR2 YYNGEE. The rearrangement links TRBV9 to TRBJ2-3; 9 bases map to TRBD1. The source of this sequence is a man aged 60 to 75 in good health and CMV-seronegative. The material sequenced was PBMCs. CDR3 protein: CASSPQGARDTQYF. CDR3 sequence (DNA): TGTGCCAGCAGCCCACAGGGGGCAAGAGATACGCAGTATTTT.